This entry concerns a single T cell receptor beta chain. Its target antigen remains unknown. Base-call qualities are not available, and no considerably larger clone is one nucleotide away. The data were obtained in a study of regulatory T cells in long-lasting Graves disease (dated by TCRdb to about 2021). The study in broad terms: Antithyroid drugs had been taken for less than 3 months by newly diagnosed Graves' disease patients. Persistent Graves' disease patients were compared with newly diagnosed Graves' disease patients by peripheral blood TCR sequencing and RNA sequencing. The study took place in China and was registered as a clinical trial. TCR sequencing covered around 13 persistent and approximately 20 newly diagnosed Graves' disease patients, about 35 samples in total. Study-wide conclusions, independent of this receptor: More public clonotypes were shared among persistent patients (under 3,000) than among newly diagnosed patients (roughly 1,000). The small sample size was acknowledged by the authors as a limitation that may reduce accuracy. TRBV28, TRBJ1-2 and TRBJ2-5 were preferentially used in persistent disease, while TRBV20-1 and TRBJ2-1 were favored in newly diagnosed disease. Persistent Graves' disease patients showed lower TCR Shannon entropy and fewer highly expanded clones than newly diagnosed patients, suggesting clonal expansion. Sequencing and analysis were limited to the TCR beta chain. Because the primary lesion, thyroid tissue, could not be accessed, the study looked at peripheral blood alone.

Interpreted using the paper, the time point label stands for: newly diagnosed GD, antithyroid drugs for less than 3 months. RNA was extracted from PBMCs in TRIzol for both TCR sequencing and RNA sequencing. Graves' disease was diagnosed according to American Thyroid Association guidelines. Patients for the study were recruited at an endocrinology department in Xi'an, China. Each patient gave 9 to 10 milliliters of peripheral blood, collected in an EDTA anticoagulant tube. PBMCs were isolated by Ficoll Paque Plus density gradient separation without further T cell sorting. An Agilent 2100 Bioanalyzer and agarose gel were used to check RNA quality, while a NanoDrop 2000 measured RNA concentration. As encoded in the germline V gene (reference sequence), CDR1 is SEHNR while CDR2 is FQNEAQ. V loses 7 bases at its end and J loses 4 bases; junction bases beyond the gene matches: 10. The CDR3, cysteine through phenylalanine, is 15 amino acids long. Just CDR3 DNA is preserved here, 45 bases in frame from base 1.

Library prep was done by multiplex PCR. The sequencer was an Illumina HiSeq 4000. To build TCR beta libraries, CDR3 regions were amplified by Arm-PCR using iRepertoire HTBI primers. Gel purification was performed on PCR products prior to sequencing. The authors processed their data as follows. Gene usage analysis of CDR3 amino acid clonotypes relied on the roughly 60 TRBV and 13 to 15 TRBJ segments identified across samples. Filtered high-quality paired reads were merged into contigs using COPE and FqMerger. BLAST was used to align contigs to IMGT TRBV, TRBD and TRBJ reference genes, with CDR3 defined following IMGT. Any clonotype with a frequency above 0.1% was classified as a highly expanded clone. Repertoire diversity was measured by Shannon entropy, and V-J evenness by the Gini coefficient. A clonotype found in more than one individual was treated as public. TCRdb trimmed public reads at Q25 via fastp, called clones via MiXCR and kept in-frame beta chains. Identical CDR3 proteins give one entry, which carries the most common genes and DNA. TCRdb's processing, not the authors', yielded these V and J calls. This sample is represented by a few hundred thousand distinct CDR3 sequences; 15% to 20% of them were singletons. The leading ten clones occupy 20% to 25% of the sample.

The same data also went into a second study, on T cells in Graves' hyperthyroidism and ophthalmopathy. The second study also describes: Graves' hyperthyroidism was defined as stable when no progression to ophthalmopathy occurred over 18 months of follow-up. Hyperthyroidism patients were newly diagnosed, had a disease duration of under 2 months, and were aged 18 to 65 years. The study excluded patients with uncontrolled infections, other autoimmune diseases, pregnancy or lactation. Diagnoses relied on clinical symptoms, serum thyroxine and TRAb, thyroid ultrasound and orbital computed tomography. For the first round of RT-PCR on the TCR CDR3, the HTBI primer set was used together with the Qiagen OneStep RT-PCR kit. Blood samples also contained most of the expanded thyroid clonotypes (frequency above 0.001), which suggests that blood repertoires may reflect thyroid immune responses. Ophthalmopathy was separated from stable hyperthyroidism by a 13 V-J signature model, with roughly 88% sensitivity and roughly 84% specificity obtained in cross-validation and 80%/75% obtained in testing. In validation, the model predicted progression to ophthalmopathy with just under 71% sensitivity and around 72% specificity, a median of 6.5 months before onset. TCR V-J signatures able to tell the groups apart were searched for in a discovery cohort of 100 or so patients, of whom around 43 had Graves' ophthalmopathy and some 60 had stable Graves' hyperthyroidism. Prospective prediction of ophthalmopathy was tested in an independent validation cohort of 18 hyperthyroidism patients and approximately 17 patients who later progressed to ophthalmopathy. The 90 to 100 discovery patients were randomly divided into training and test sets at a 7:3 ratio. In addition, the study compared T-cell repertoires in thyroid tissue and in blood from roughly 6 Graves' hyperthyroidism patients. After sampling, hyperthyroidism patients received methimazole starting at 30 mg daily, and ophthalmopathy patients received high-dose intravenous methylprednisolone. Libraries were constructed in a second round of multiplex PCR, after which size selection and purification were performed. Paired-end sequencing of the libraries was performed with 100 bp reads on an Illumina HiSeq2000. SOAPnuke was used to process the raw data, with reads discarded if the reads contained adapters or uncalled bases, had a mean Phred below 15, or lacked an exact constant-primer or identifier match. High-quality paired reads were merged using COPE v1.2.5, and each unique nucleotide sequence was defined as a clonotype. Clonotypes were aligned to IMGT TRBV, TRBD and TRBJ reference segments using MiTCR v1.1. The analysis included only V-J combinations with a frequency above 0.0001, which together covered around 99% of the repertoires. The TCS score was defined as the ratio of F50 (clonal expansion) to E x V (chaos), calculated using BLOSUM62-based TCRdist between CDR3 peptides within each V-J. Welch's t-statistics and random forest reduced several hundred V-J features to 13, which were used in a naive Bayes classifier (R e1071). No statistical method was used to set the sample size in advance, and investigators knew the group allocation. TCR Vbeta CDR3 sequencing of 120 to 150 peripheral blood samples (around 45 ophthalmopathy, approximately 80 hyperthyroidism and about 17 progressor patients) is reported in the paper.

This TCR came from a woman aged 18-29 years with Graves disease. Donor details come from another sample of the same person, matched by shared clones. The material sequenced was peripheral blood mononuclear cells (PBMCs), taken at new diagnosis, from a patient treated with antithyroid drugs. Rearrangement joined TRBV7-9 to TRBJ2-7; 10 central nucleotides agree with TRBD2. CDR3 sequence: CASTSYSGLAYEQYF. The nucleotide sequence reads TGTGCCAGCACCTCCTACTCGGGACTAGCGTACGAGCAGTACTTC.